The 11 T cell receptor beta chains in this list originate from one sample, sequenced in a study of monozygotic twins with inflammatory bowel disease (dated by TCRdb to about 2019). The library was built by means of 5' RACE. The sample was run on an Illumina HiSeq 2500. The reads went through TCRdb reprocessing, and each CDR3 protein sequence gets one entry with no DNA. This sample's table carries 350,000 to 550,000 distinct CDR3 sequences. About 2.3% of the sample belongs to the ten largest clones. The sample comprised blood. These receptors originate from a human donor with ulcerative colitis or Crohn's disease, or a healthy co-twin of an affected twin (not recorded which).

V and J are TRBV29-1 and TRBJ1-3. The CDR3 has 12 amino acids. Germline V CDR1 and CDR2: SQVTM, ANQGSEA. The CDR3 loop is CSVGLSGNTIYF.

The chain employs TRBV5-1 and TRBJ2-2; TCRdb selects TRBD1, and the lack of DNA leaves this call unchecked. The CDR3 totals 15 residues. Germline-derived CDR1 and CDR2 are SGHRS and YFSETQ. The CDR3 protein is CASSWTGITSGELFF.

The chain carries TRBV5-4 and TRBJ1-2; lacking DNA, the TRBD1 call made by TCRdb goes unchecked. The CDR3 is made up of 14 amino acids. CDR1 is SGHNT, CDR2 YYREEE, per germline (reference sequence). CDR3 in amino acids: CASSYGTGNYGYTF.

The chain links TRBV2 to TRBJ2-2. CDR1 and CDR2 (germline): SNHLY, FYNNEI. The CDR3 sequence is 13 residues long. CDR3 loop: CASSGQSTGELFF.

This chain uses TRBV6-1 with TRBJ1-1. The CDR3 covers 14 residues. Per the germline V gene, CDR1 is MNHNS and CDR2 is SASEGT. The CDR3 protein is CASSAGRANTEAFF.

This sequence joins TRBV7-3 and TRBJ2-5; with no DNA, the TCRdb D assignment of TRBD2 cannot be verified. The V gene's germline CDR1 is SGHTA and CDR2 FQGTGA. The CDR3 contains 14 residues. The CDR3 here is CASSPSAGQETQYF. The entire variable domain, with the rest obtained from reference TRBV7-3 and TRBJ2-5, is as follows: GAGVSQTPSNKVTEKGKYVELRCDPISGHTALYWYRQSLGQGPEFLIYFQGTGAADDSGLPNDRFFAVRPEGSVSTLKIQRTERGDSAVYLCASSPSAGQETQYFGPGTRLLVL.

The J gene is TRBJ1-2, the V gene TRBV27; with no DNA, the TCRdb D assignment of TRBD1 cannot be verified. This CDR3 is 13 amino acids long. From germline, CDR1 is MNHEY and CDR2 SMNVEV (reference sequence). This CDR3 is CASRPTGRYGYTF.

The CDR3 protein is CASSLGTGFAEAFF. The chain joins TRBV5-1 to TRBJ1-1; TCRdb designates TRBD1, a call that cannot be tested without DNA. The CDR3 consists of 14 residues. The germline CDR1 and CDR2 sequences are SGHRS and YFSETQ.

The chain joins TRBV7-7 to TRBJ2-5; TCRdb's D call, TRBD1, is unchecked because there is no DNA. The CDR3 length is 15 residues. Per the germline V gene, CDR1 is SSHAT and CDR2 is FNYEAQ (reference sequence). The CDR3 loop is CASSSQGAGGETQYF.

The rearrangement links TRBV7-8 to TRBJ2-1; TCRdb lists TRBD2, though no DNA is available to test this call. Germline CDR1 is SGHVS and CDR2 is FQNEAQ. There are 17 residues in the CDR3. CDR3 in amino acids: CASSLLAGGSSYNEQFF.

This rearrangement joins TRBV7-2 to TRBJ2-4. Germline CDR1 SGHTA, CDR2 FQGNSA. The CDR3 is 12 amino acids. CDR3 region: CACRFVGNIQYF.